What follows are 30 T cell receptor beta chains derived from one specimen sequenced in a study of regulatory T cells in long-lasting Graves disease. To make TCR beta libraries, researchers used iRepertoire HTBI primers and Arm-PCR of CDR3 regions. One entry per CDR3 protein, called by TCRdb with MiXCR from the multiplex PCR reads. The sample shows about 440,000 distinct CDR3 sequences, about a sixth of them seen only once. Time point indicated: newly diagnosed GD, antithyroid drugs for less than 3 months. With RNA extracted from PBMCs as input, the TCR library was made. Another study also made use of these data, one on T cells in Graves' hyperthyroidism and ophthalmopathy.

The sample here was peripheral blood mononuclear cells (PBMCs), taken at new diagnosis, from a patient treated with antithyroid drugs. The receptors originated from a young woman with Graves disease.

This clonotype was observed a handful of times. The CDR3 nucleotides are TGTGCCAGCAGTACCTCTTCGACTAGCGGGGGGGAGCTGTTTTTT. Translated: CASSTSSTSGGELFF. V and J are TRBV27 and TRBJ2-2; 10 nucleotides line up with TRBD2. Germline V gene lookup returns CDR1 MNHEY and CDR2 SMNVEV (reference sequence). J gave up 8 bases and V 5 bases, and 8 bases lay outside the gene matches. The CDR3 spans 15 residues.

This sequence joins TRBV5-6 and TRBJ1-1, with D unclear. The germline CDR1 and CDR2 sequences are SGHDT and YYEEEE. The CDR3 spans 12 residues. The V end was cut by 3 bases, the J end by 4 bases, with 7 bases between. The CDR3 here is CASSYIRTEAFF. CDR3 in DNA: TGTGCCAGCAGCTACATTCGCACTGAAGCTTTCTTT.

This clonotype has only a few counts. V is TRBV5-5 and J is TRBJ1-1, with no clear D. Trimming cost V 0 bases and J 6 bases, with 12 bases left between them. Per the germline V gene, CDR1 is SGHKS and CDR2 is YYEKEE (reference sequence). The CDR3 extends over 14 amino acids. CDR3 sequence (DNA): TGTGCCAGCAGCTTGGAATTGGCGCAGCCTGAAGCTTTCTTT. This sequence encodes CASSLELAQPEAFF. Based on the CDR3 plus reference TRBV5-5 and TRBJ1-1, the full variable domain is DAGVTQSPTHLIKTRGQQVTLRCSPISGHKSVSWYQQVLGQGPQFIFQYYEKEERGRGNFPDRFSARQFPNYSSELNVNALLLGDSALYLCASSLELAQPEAFFGQGTRLTVV.

Comment on this clonotype: This may stem from a read error, because a much larger clone lies one nucleotide away. The V gene is TRBV18, the J gene TRBJ1-4, with no clear D. Per the germline V gene, CDR1 is KGHSH and CDR2 is LQKENI. This CDR3 is 15 amino acids long. CDR3 protein: CASSPSAGVNEKLSF. CDR3 nucleotide sequence: TGTGCCAGCTCACCATCGGCAGGAGTTAATGAAAAACTGTCTTTT.

This clonotype was counted a few times. The CDR3, as DNA: TGCGCCAGCAGTGTCGACGGGGTTGAGCAGTTCTTC. The encoded protein is CASSVDGVEQFF. The V gene is TRBV10-1, the J gene TRBJ2-1; D possibly corresponds to TRBD2 (5 bases). V lost 4 bases and J 9 bases, leaving 10 bases between the germline ends. CDR1 WNHNN and CDR2 SYGVQD come from the germline V gene (reference sequence). The CDR3 has 12 residues.

The chain links TRBV28 to TRBJ1-3; 8 positions agree with TRBD1. Germline assignment: CDR1 MDHEN and CDR2 SYDVKM. The V gene end was trimmed by 6 bases and the J gene end by 0 bases; junction bases not matched to a gene: 7. The CDR3 consists of 16 residues. The CDR3 loop is CASSTGGVLSGNTIYF. The CDR3 nucleotides read TGTGCCAGCAGCACAGGGGGGGTGCTCTCTGGAAACACCATATATTTT.

This clonotype was observed a few times. The chain carries TRBV12-3 or TRBV12-4 and TRBJ1-3; D is ambiguous. The CDR3 is 15 amino acids. V was clipped by 8 bases and J by 8 bases, with 22 bases between them. The CDR3 sequence is CASLPTREGQDTIYF. The CDR3 DNA reads as TGTGCCAGCTTGCCGACGCGTGAAGGGCAAGACACCATATATTTT.

This clonotype showed up just a few times. The chain combines TRBV20-1 with TRBJ1-5, with D possibly being TRBD1 (6 bases). The CDR3 spans 18 residues. V was clipped by 3 bases and J by 2 bases, with 23 bases between them. Germline CDR1 DFQATT, CDR2 SNEGSKA (reference sequence). CDR3 bases: TGCAGTGCTAGGGGCAGGGGACGAAGTGGTGGGGGCAATCAGCCCCAGCATTTT. As protein: CSARGRGRSGGGNQPQHF.

A note on this clonotype: This is likely an artifact of a read error, given a far larger clone one base away. The V call is TRBV28, the J call TRBJ2-7, with D perhaps TRBD1 (6 bases). Looked up from germline, CDR1 is MDHEN and CDR2 is SYDVKM. V lost 7 bases, J lost 7 bases, and 23 bases lay in between. This CDR3 is built from 15 residues. The CDR3 reads CASNPTGSSYNEQYF. The CDR3, as DNA: TGTGCCAGCAATCCTACAGGGAGCTCCTACAATGAGCAGTACTTC.

The chain combines TRBV7-9 with TRBJ2-3; 8 bases are shared with TRBD2. The CDR3 consists of 15 residues. The germline V gene encodes CDR1 SEHNR and CDR2 FQNEAQ (reference sequence). V lost 2 bases and J lost 4; bases outside the gene matches: 5. In nucleotides, the CDR3 is TGTGCCAGCAGCTTATGGGGACTAGAGGCAGATACGCAGTATTTT. This codes for CASSLWGLEADTQYF.

Many counts were recorded for this clonotype. The chain links TRBV7-3 to TRBJ2-5; D is unclear. CDR1 is SGHTA, CDR2 FQGTGA, per germline. The germline V and J ends were trimmed by 1 base and 5 bases, with 8 bases remaining between them. This CDR3 is built from 13 residues. CDR3 DNA: TGTGCCAGCAGCTTAAAAGGCTTCGAGACCCAGTACTTC. Amino acids: CASSLKGFETQYF.

There are many counts of this clonotype. This chain connects TRBV6-1 to TRBJ1-5; no firm D call. Germline V gene sequence: CDR1 MNHNS, CDR2 SASEGT. This CDR3 is 13 amino acids long. V was shortened by 4 bases and J by 7 bases, with 11 bases between the two germline ends. CDR3 residues: CASSGSAGQPQHF. In DNA, the CDR3 is TGTGCCAGCAGTGGTAGCGCGGGGCAGCCCCAGCATTTT.

This clonotype showed up many times. The chain is built from TRBV18 and TRBJ2-3, with 11 bases aligning to TRBD1. Looked up from germline, CDR1 is KGHSH and CDR2 is LQKENI. The ends lost 3 bases at V and 4 bases at J; junction bases unmatched: 3. The CDR3 covers 15 residues. DNA of the CDR3: TGTGCCAGCTCACCGGACAGGGGGCGGGCAGATACGCAGTATTTT. This encodes CASSPDRGRADTQYF. The variable domain in full, with the rest retrieved from reference TRBV18 and TRBJ2-3, is NAGVMQNPRHLVRRRGQEARLRCSPMKGHSHVYWYRQLPEEGLKFMVYLQKENIIDESGMPKERFSAEFPKEGPSILRIQQVVRGDSAAYFCASSPDRGRADTQYFGPGTRLTVL.

CDR3 DNA: TGCAGGGAGCCGAGGCAGAATTCACCCCTCCACTTT. Translated, it gives CREPRQNSPLHF. The rearrangement joins TRBV20-1 to TRBJ1-6; D gene ambiguous. The length of the CDR3 is 12 residues. Germline CDR1 reads DFQATT; CDR2 reads SNEGSKA (reference sequence).

In regard to this clonotype: With a much larger clone just one base away, this may be a read error. This chain joins TRBV20-1 and TRBJ1-1; perhaps TRBD1 as D (5 bases). Trimming left V 5 bases short and J 4 bases short, with 8 bases between. The CDR3 totals 11 residues. Germline loops: CDR1 DFQATT, CDR2 SNEGSKA (reference sequence). CDR3 DNA: TGCAGTGCTGACGGGGGCACTGAAGCTTTCTTT. Amino acid sequence: CSADGGTEAFF.

This clonotype has a handful of counts. The chain employs TRBV20-1 and TRBJ2-1, with TRBD2 matching 8 bases. The CDR3 is made up of 15 amino acids. In germline, CDR1 is DFQATT, CDR2 SNEGSKA (reference sequence). V shed 6 bases and J 7 bases; nucleotides not matched to a gene: 14. CDR3 DNA: TGCAGTGCCAACGGAGACCTTAGCGGGGTAAATGAGCAGTTCTTC. As protein: CSANGDLSGVNEQFF.

This clonotype came up a few times. The V and J genes are TRBV30 and TRBJ2-3; tentative D call: TRBD2 (6 bases). The CDR3 sequence is 14 residues long. Trimming removed 0 bases from V and 10 bases from J, with 17 bases in between. CDR1 is GTSNPN, CDR2 SVGIG, per germline (reference sequence). The chain's CDR3 is CAWSVLAVEAAQYF. The CDR3 bases are TGTGCCTGGAGTGTACTAGCCGTCGAAGCGGCGCAGTATTTT.

This clonotype was seen many times. CDR3 protein: CASSPGQDQETQYF. The CDR3 DNA is TGTGCCAGCAGCCCAGGACAGGACCAAGAGACCCAGTACTTC. The chain uses TRBV11-3 and TRBJ2-5, with TRBD1 matching over 7 bases. In germline, CDR1 is SGHNT, CDR2 YENEEA. The ends lost 5 bases at V and 0 bases at J; junction bases unmatched: 3. CDR3 size: 14 residues.

This clonotype came up many times. One junction end does not reproduce the germline sequence, and a read error may be involved. V is TRBV2 and J is TRBJ1-5; TRBD1 matches 10 bases. CDR1 and CDR2 (germline): SNHLY, FYNNEI. This CDR3 has 15 amino acids. CDR3 amino acids: CASSEGQGGNQPQHF. The CDR3 nucleotides read TGTGCCAGCAGCGAAGGACAGGGGGGCAATCAGCCCCAGCATTTT.

A single count supports this clonotype. A much larger clonotype is one base distant, so this may be a read error. The V and J genes are TRBV27 and TRBJ2-7, with a tentative D call TRBD2 (6 bases). The CDR3 totals 15 residues. The V gene's germline CDR1 is MNHEY and CDR2 SMNVEV (reference sequence). The V end was cut by 7 bases, the J end by 7 bases, with 23 bases between. Here the CDR3 reads CASTRAPTSHNEQYF. CDR3 nucleotides: TGTGCCAGCACCCGAGCCCCCACTAGCCACAATGAGCAGTACTTC.

The table lists this clonotype with many counts. The chain combines TRBV14 with TRBJ2-3; 9 bases match TRBD2. The CDR3 extends over 17 amino acids. Germline V gives CDR1 SGHDN, CDR2 FVKESK. Trimming removed 1 base from V and 5 bases from J; junction bases left unmatched: 10. CDR3 sequence: CASSQAGLAGGGDTQYF. In DNA form, the CDR3 reads TGTGCCAGCAGCCAAGCCGGTCTGGCGGGAGGGGGAGATACGCAGTATTTT.

With respect to this clonotype: This may come from a read error, since a much larger clone is one base off. The chain combines TRBV28 with TRBJ2-5; TRBD2 aligns across 8 bases. Looked up from germline, CDR1 is MDHEN and CDR2 is SYDVKM. The CDR3 is made up of 16 amino acids. The CDR3 sequence: CTSSSPLGTSKETQYF. In DNA, the CDR3 is TGTACCAGCAGTTCGCCGCTTGGGACTAGTAAAGAGACCCAGTACTTC.

A few counts support this clonotype. The J gene is TRBJ2-1, the V gene TRBV12-3 or TRBV12-4; D unclear. V dropped 4 bases and J dropped 6 bases, with 7 bases sitting between them. The CDR3 consists of 12 residues. The CDR3, as DNA: TGTGCCAGCAGTTCTGTCAGCAATGAGCAGTTCTTC. It codes for CASSSVSNEQFF.

This clonotype was seen more than once but under ten times. The chain links TRBV20-1 to TRBJ2-1; D uncertain. Per the germline V gene, CDR1 is DFQATT and CDR2 is SNEGSKA (reference sequence). The CDR3 covers 14 residues. V was trimmed by 3 bases and J by 6 bases, leaving 15 bases between them. CDR3 bases: TGCAGTGCTAGTAGGCGAGCTGGGATCAATGAGCAGTTCTTC. Amino acid sequence: CSASRRAGINEQFF.

This clonotype was counted many times. The V and J genes are TRBV20-1 and TRBJ2-5; 11 bases are a match to TRBD2. The V and J ends lost 6 bases and 1 base, in that order; junction bases with no gene match: 19. This CDR3 spans 19 amino acids. Looked up from germline, CDR1 is DFQATT and CDR2 is SNEGSKA (reference sequence). CDR3 residues: CSAKRQLAGGKTPQETQYF. The CDR3 nucleotides read TGCAGTGCGAAGAGACAGCTAGCGGGAGGAAAGACCCCCCAAGAGACCCAGTACTTC.

This clonotype was counted many times. The rearrangement links TRBV5-1 to TRBJ2-7; D perhaps matches TRBD1 (5 bases). V lost 3 bases, J lost 4 bases, and 14 bases lay in between. CDR1 and CDR2 from the germline V gene are SGHRS and YFSETQ. The CDR3 spans 14 residues. For the CDR3, the DNA is TGCGCCAGCAGCTCGAAGGGGTTGGTTTACGAGCAGTACTTC. Translating it yields CASSSKGLVYEQYF.

This clonotype was found a few times. Written as DNA, the CDR3 is TGTGCCAGCAGCTTAGAAGGTGGGAGGGCGGGAGAGCAGTACTTC. Its protein product is CASSLEGGRAGEQYF. The chain uses TRBV13 and TRBJ2-7; 7 bases are shared with TRBD2. The length of the CDR3 is 15 residues. V shed 1 base, J shed 7 bases, and the junction held 10 bases outside the gene matches. Germline-derived CDR1 and CDR2 are PRHDT and FYEKMQ (reference sequence).

The gene calls are TRBV4-2 and TRBJ1-5, with D perhaps matching TRBD1 (5 bases). Trimming pared 1 base from V and 7 bases from J, leaving 14 bases between. CDR3 length equals 15 residues. Germline loops: CDR1 LGHNA, CDR2 YNFKEQ. DNA of the CDR3: TGTGCCAGCAGCCAAGTCGCGGACACCAGGCAGCCCCAGCATTTT. Protein product: CASSQVADTRQPQHF.

V is TRBV6-1 and J is TRBJ2-6, with D maybe TRBD1 (6 bases). Trimming cost V 5 bases and J 0 bases, with 20 bases left between them. The germline CDR1 and CDR2 sequences are MNHNS and SASEGT. This CDR3 comprises 19 residues. This CDR3 is CASSKGEPTAFSGANVLTF. The CDR3 DNA reads as TGTGCCAGCAGTAAGGGGGAACCTACCGCATTCTCTGGGGCCAACGTCCTGACTTTC.

The rearrangement joins TRBV5-1 to TRBJ2-3, with D unclear. The CDR3 consists of 16 residues. V shed 0 bases and J shed 4 bases, with 15 bases lying between them. CDR1 SGHRS and CDR2 YFSETQ come from the germline V gene. The CDR3 nucleotides read TGCGCCAGCAGCTTGGCTCCGTCAACAAATGCAGATACGCAGTATTTT. It codes for CASSLAPSTNADTQYF.